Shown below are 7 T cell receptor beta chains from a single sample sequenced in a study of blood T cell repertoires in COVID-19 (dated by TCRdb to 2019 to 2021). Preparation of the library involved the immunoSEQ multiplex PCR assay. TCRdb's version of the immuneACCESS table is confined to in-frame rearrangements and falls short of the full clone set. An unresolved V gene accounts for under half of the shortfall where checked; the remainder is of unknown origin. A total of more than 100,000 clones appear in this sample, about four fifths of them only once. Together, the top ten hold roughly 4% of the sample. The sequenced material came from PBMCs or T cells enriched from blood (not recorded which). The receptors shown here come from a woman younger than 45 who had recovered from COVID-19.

The CDR3 region has the DNA TGTGCCAGCAGCCAGGGGACTTCCTACGAGCAGTACTTC. It yields the protein CASSQGTSYEQYF. The V gene is TRBV3-1 (or the pseudogene TRBV3-2), the J gene TRBJ2-7; D is possibly TRBD2 (6 bases). This CDR3 is built from 13 residues. Germline assignment: CDR1 LGHDT and CDR2 YNNKEL (reference sequence). V lost 3 bases, J lost 1 base, and 7 bases lay in between.

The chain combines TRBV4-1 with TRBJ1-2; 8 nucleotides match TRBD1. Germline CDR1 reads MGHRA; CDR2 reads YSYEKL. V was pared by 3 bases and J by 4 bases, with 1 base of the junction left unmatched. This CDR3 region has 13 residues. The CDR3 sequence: CASSQTGAYGYTF. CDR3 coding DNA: TGCGCCAGCAGCCAGACAGGGGCCTATGGCTACACCTTC.

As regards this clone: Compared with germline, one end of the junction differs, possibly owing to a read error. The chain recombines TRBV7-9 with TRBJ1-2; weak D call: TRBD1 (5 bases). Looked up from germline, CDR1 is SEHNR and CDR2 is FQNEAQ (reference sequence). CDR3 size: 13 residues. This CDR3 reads CASSPGEGSRPLF. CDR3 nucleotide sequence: TGTGCCAGCAGCCCGGGGGAGGGGAGCAGGCCTCTCTTC.

CDR3 DNA sequence: TGTGCCAGCAGCTGGGGACTAGCGGTTACAGATACGCAGTATTTT. Its protein product is CASSWGLAVTDTQYF. The rearrangement links TRBV7-2 to TRBJ2-3; TRBD2 agrees at 11 bases. Trimming removed 4 bases from V and 3 bases from J; junction bases left unmatched: 3. This CDR3 is 15 amino acids long. Germline CDR1 and CDR2: SGHTA and FQGNSA.

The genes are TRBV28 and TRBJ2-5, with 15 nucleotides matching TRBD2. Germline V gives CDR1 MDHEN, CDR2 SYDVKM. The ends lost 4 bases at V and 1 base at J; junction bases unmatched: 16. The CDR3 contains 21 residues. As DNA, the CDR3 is TGTGCCAGCAGTTCCTGGACTAGCGGGAGGGCGGGCCAGGGGGCCCAAGAGACCCAGTACTTC. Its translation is CASSSWTSGRAGQGAQETQYF.

CDR3 loop: CASSTPSQVPSTLNVLTF. CDR3 coding DNA: TGTGCCAGCAGTACCCCATCCCAGGTTCCCTCAACCCTCAACGTCCTGACTTTC. This sequence joins TRBV28 and TRBJ2-6; D is undetermined. CDR1 and CDR2 (germline): MDHEN, SYDVKM. The V end was cut by 5 bases, the J end by 9 bases, with 26 bases between. This CDR3 spans 18 amino acids.

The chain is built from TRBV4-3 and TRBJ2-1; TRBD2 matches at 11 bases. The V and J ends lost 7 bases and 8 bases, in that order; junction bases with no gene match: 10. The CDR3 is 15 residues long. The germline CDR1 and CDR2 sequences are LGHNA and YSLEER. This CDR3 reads CASKTLAGGPHEQFF. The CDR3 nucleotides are TGCGCCAGCAAGACTTTAGCGGGAGGGCCTCATGAGCAGTTCTTC.